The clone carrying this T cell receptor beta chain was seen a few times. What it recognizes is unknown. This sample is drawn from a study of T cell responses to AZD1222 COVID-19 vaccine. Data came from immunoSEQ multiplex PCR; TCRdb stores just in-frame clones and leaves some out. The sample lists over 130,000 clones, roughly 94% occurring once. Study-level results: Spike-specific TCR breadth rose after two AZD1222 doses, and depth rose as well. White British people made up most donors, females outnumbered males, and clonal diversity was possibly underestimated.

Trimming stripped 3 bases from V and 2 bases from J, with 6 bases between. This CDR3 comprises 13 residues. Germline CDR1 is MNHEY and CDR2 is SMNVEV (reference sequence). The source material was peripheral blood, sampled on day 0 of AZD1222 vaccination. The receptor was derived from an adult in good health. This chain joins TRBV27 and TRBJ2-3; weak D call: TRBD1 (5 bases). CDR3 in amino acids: CASSFGHTDTQYF. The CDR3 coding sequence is TGTGCCAGCAGTTTTGGACACACAGATACGCAGTATTTT.